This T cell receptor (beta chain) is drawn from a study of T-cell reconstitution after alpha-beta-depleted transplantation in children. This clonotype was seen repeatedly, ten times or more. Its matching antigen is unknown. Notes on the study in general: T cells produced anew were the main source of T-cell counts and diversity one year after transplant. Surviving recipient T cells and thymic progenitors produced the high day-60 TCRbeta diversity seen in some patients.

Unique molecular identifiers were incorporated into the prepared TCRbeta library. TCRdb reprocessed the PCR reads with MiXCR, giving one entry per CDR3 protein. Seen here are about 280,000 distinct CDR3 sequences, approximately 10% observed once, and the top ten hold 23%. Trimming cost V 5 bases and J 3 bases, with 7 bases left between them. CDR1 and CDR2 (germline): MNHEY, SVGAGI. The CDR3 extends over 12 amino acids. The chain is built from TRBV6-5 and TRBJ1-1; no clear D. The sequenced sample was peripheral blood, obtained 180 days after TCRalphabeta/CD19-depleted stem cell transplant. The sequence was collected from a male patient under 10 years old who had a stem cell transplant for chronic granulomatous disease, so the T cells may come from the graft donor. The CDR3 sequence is CASSHDYTEAFF. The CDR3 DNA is TGTGCCAGCAGTCACGATTACACTGAAGCTTTCTTT.